These 17 T cell receptor beta chains originate from one sample sequenced in a study of cytomegalovirus exposure and HLA in healthy donors. In the PCR, 60 Vbeta and 13 Jbeta primers were used. Repertoires were generated with immunoSEQ multiplex PCR, while TCRdb's copy carries only in-frame clones and drops some. The data contain about 300,000 clones, about nine tenths of them singletons. The sequencing sample was made of PBMCs. The source of these receptors is a man in his forties in good health and CMV-seropositive.

In nucleotides, the CDR3 is TGTGCCAGCAGCCCCAAAGGGAGACGGTGGGCAGAGAGTGAGCAGTTCTTC. Amino acids: CASSPKGRRWAESEQFF. The chain joins TRBV7-3 to TRBJ2-1; perhaps TRBD2 as D (5 bases). CDR1 and CDR2 from the germline V gene are SGHTA and FQGTGA. Trimming cost V 5 bases and J 9 bases, with 26 bases left between them. The CDR3 contains 17 residues.

The table lists this clone with a count of one. This chain uses TRBV4-3 with TRBJ2-1; 8 nucleotides agree with TRBD2. The length of the CDR3 is 16 residues. The trim removed 0 bases at V and 8 bases at J, leaving 9 bases unmatched. Per germline, CDR1 LGHNA and CDR2 YSLEER. The CDR3 DNA reads as TGCGCCAGCAGCCAAGAGCAAGTAGCGGGAAGAGATGAGCAGTTCTTC. The encoded protein is CASSQEQVAGRDEQFF.

This rearrangement joins TRBV5-1 to TRBJ1-6, with a tentative D call TRBD1 (5 bases). The CDR3 spans 15 residues. V shed 0 bases and J shed 7 bases, with 11 bases lying between them. From germline, CDR1 is SGHRS and CDR2 YFSETQ. CDR3: CASSLDRQGNSPLHF. DNA of the CDR3: TGCGCCAGCAGCTTGGATCGTCAGGGCAATTCACCCCTCCACTTT.

This chain connects TRBV6-5 to TRBJ1-3; D may be TRBD1 (5 bases). CDR3 length: 16 amino acids. The germline gives CDR1 MNHEY, CDR2 SVGAGI. Trimming shortened V by 4 bases and J by 0 bases, and 13 bases separated the two germline ends. The CDR3 region has the DNA TGTGCCAGCAGTTCCGGGACTTGGAGCTCTGGAAACACCATATATTTT. It specifies CASSSGTWSSGNTIYF.

The CDR3 here is CASSLAASSGTDTQYF. The CDR3, as DNA: TGTGCCAGCAGCTTAGCGGCTTCTAGCGGGACAGATACGCAGTATTTT. The gene calls are TRBV7-8 and TRBJ2-3, with 8 nucleotides matching TRBD2. Per germline, CDR1 SGHVS and CDR2 FQNEAQ. V lost 0 bases to trimming and J lost 3 bases; unmatched junction nucleotides: 5. This CDR3 has 16 amino acids.

The rearrangement uses TRBV27 and TRBJ1-2, with TRBD1 matching over 9 bases. The CDR3 is 15 amino acids. Germline V gene lookup returns CDR1 MNHEY and CDR2 SMNVEV (reference sequence). Trimming cost V 6 bases and J 8 bases; bases outside gene matches: 13. CDR3 in amino acids: CASSRPGQGARGYTF. The DNA for the CDR3 is TGTGCCAGCAGCCGTCCGGGACAGGGAGCTAGAGGCTACACCTTC.

This chain connects TRBV6-1 to TRBJ2-7, with unresolved D. The germline gives CDR1 MNHNS, CDR2 SASEGT. V gave up 0 bases and J gave up 7 bases, with 7 bases separating them. The CDR3 covers 12 residues. This chain's CDR3 is CASSEAELEQYF. CDR3 DNA: TGTGCCAGCAGTGAAGCGGAGTTGGAGCAGTACTTC.

The sample holds one count of this clone. The J gene is TRBJ2-7, the V gene TRBV28, with 7 bases lining up with TRBD1. From germline, CDR1 is MDHEN and CDR2 SYDVKM. J was trimmed by 4 bases and V by 3 bases; bases with no gene match: 9. The CDR3 has 15 residues. CDR3 loop: CASSFNSQGRYEQYF. The DNA of the CDR3 is TGTGCCAGCAGTTTTAACTCACAGGGGCGGTACGAGCAGTACTTC.

The J gene is TRBJ1-3, the V gene TRBV9, with 12 positions matching TRBD1. V shed 4 bases and J 0 bases; nucleotides not matched to a gene: 20. The V gene's germline CDR1 is SGDLS and CDR2 YYNGEE. The CDR3 is made up of 22 amino acids. CDR3 coding DNA: TGTGCCAGCAGCCCTAGTAGTTCGTACCGGGACAGGGGGCGAGTCTCTGGAAACACCATATATTTT. Translated, it gives CASSPSSSYRDRGRVSGNTIYF.

The gene calls are TRBV6-4 and TRBJ1-6, with 9 nucleotides matching TRBD1. The CDR3 totals 16 residues. Germline CDR1 and CDR2: MRHNA and SNTAGT. V lost 3 bases and J lost 14; bases outside the gene matches: 14. CDR3 sequence (DNA): TGTGCCAGCAGTGATTTACCGGGACAGGGCTACGAGGCCCTCCACTTT. Residues: CASSDLPGQGYEALHF.

The J gene is TRBJ2-5, the V gene TRBV6-5, with 7 positions matching TRBD2. This CDR3 spans 15 amino acids. The germline gives CDR1 MNHEY, CDR2 SVGAGI. Trimming removed 4 bases from V and 1 base from J; junction bases left unmatched: 6. The CDR3 nucleotides are TGTGCCAGCAGTTTCACCCTAGCGGTCCAAGAGACCCAGTACTTC. It encodes CASSFTLAVQETQYF.

Concerning this clone: Other DNA sequences of this sample code for an identical CDR3. The V and J genes are TRBV7-9 and TRBJ2-3, with D perhaps TRBD2 (6 bases). CDR1 is SEHNR, CDR2 FQNEAQ, per germline (reference sequence). The CDR3 consists of 15 residues. Deletions cut 1 base from V and 1 base from J, with 9 bases between. The CDR3 coding sequence is TGTGCCAGCAGCTTAGGGGTAGCGGGCACAGATACGCAGTATTTT. Its translation: CASSLGVAGTDTQYF.

The chain joins TRBV1 to TRBJ2-3; no check of the table's D call, TRBD2, against the DNA was made. TRBV1 is a listed pseudogene. CDR3 length equals 18 residues. The DNA for the CDR3 is TGCACCAGCAGCCAAGAACGGGAGACTAGCGCCACCACAGATACGCAGTATTTT. Translation: CTSSQERETSATTDTQYF.

The chain recombines TRBV2 with TRBJ1-2, with TRBD1 matching 10 bases. The CDR3 consists of 15 residues. Germline CDR1 reads SNHLY; CDR2 reads FYNNEI. The V and J ends lost 7 bases and 7 bases, in that order; junction bases with no gene match: 12. The CDR3: CASKPTGTGVSGYTF. The CDR3 DNA follows: TGTGCCAGCAAACCAACCGGGACAGGGGTCTCTGGCTACACCTTC.

The chain is built from TRBV7-9 and TRBJ2-7, with D possibly being TRBD1 (5 bases). Trimming removed 3 bases from V and 0 bases from J, with 12 bases in between. The CDR3 is made up of 15 amino acids. Per germline, CDR1 SEHNR and CDR2 FQNEAQ (reference sequence). The CDR3 DNA is TGTGCCAGCAGCTTCTCGACAGAGTTCTCCTACGAGCAGTACTTC. Encoded protein: CASSFSTEFSYEQYF.

V gene TRBV5-1 combines with J gene TRBJ2-7, with D hard to call. The CDR3 runs to 12 residues. Germline V lookup: CDR1 SGHRS, CDR2 YFSETQ. V dropped 5 bases and J dropped 4 bases, with 10 bases sitting between them. CDR3 sequence: CASRTTEYEQYF. The CDR3 DNA reads as TGCGCCAGCAGGACAACAGAATACGAGCAGTACTTC. The whole variable domain, remainder taken from reference TRBV5-1 and TRBJ2-7, is KAGVTQTPRYLIKTRGQQVTLSCSPISGHRSVSWYQQTPGQGLQFLFEYFSETQRNKGNFPGRFSGRQFSNSRSEMNVSTLELGDSALYLCASRTTEYEQYFGPGTRLTVT.

The chain links TRBV9 to TRBJ2-4; a possible D gene is TRBD1 (5 bases). Germline V gene sequence: CDR1 SGDLS, CDR2 YYNGEE. The CDR3 contains 16 residues. Trimming took off 4 bases at V and 3 bases at J, with 17 bases between the two ends. The DNA of the CDR3 is TGTGCCAGCAGCCCCGGATGGGGCGGCGGCAAAAACATTCAGTACTTC. This sequence encodes CASSPGWGGGKNIQYF.